These 14 T cell receptor beta chains were sequenced from one sample in a study of blood T cell repertoires in COVID-19. Sequenced by immunoSEQ multiplex PCR; TCRdb stores in-frame clones only, minus some. The sample yields about 150,000 clones, roughly 87% seen once. The specimen was peripheral blood. These receptor sequences come from a human donor in a cohort sampled during active COVID-19.

The chain uses TRBV9 and TRBJ1-2; 11 positions match TRBD1. CDR1 is SGDLS and CDR2 is YYNGEE in the germline V gene. This CDR3 has 16 residues. The junction had 12 bases not matched to a gene; V was cut back by 3 bases and J by 8 bases. CDR3 sequence reads: CASSAGIGQGAWGYTF. CDR3 DNA sequence: TGTGCCAGCAGCGCAGGCATCGGACAGGGGGCTTGGGGCTACACCTTC.

The chain has TRBV5-1 and TRBJ2-1; D remains unclear. Trimming shortened V by 0 bases and J by 0 bases, and 10 bases separated the two germline ends. Germline V gives CDR1 SGHRS, CDR2 YFSETQ. CDR3 length equals 16 residues. CDR3 sequence: CASSLVALTSYNEQFF. The CDR3, as DNA: TGCGCCAGCAGCTTGGTAGCCCTTACCTCCTACAATGAGCAGTTCTTC.

V usage is TRBV6-6 and J usage is TRBJ1-3, with TRBD1 matching 7 bases. Germline loops: CDR1 MNHNY, CDR2 SVGAGI (reference sequence). The ends lost 5 bases at V and 4 bases at J; junction bases unmatched: 5. CDR3 length equals 14 residues. In nucleotides, the CDR3 is TGTGCCAGCAGTCAAACAGGGGCCGGAAACACCATATATTTT. Protein product: CASSQTGAGNTIYF.

This clone was counted once. The V and J genes are TRBV28 and TRBJ2-2; 8 nucleotides line up with TRBD1. With 7 bases clipped from V and 4 bases from J, the junction kept 2 bases outside the gene matches. This CDR3 is built from 13 residues. Germline CDR1 reads MDHEN; CDR2 reads SYDVKM. CDR3 sequence reads: CASTGGPTGELFF. For the CDR3, the DNA is TGTGCCAGCACAGGGGGCCCCACCGGGGAGCTGTTTTTT.

The chain has TRBV19 and TRBJ1-6; 7 bases align to TRBD1. The ends lost 4 bases at V and 5 bases at J; junction bases unmatched: 5. CDR1 LNHDA and CDR2 SQIVND come from the germline V gene (reference sequence). The CDR3 loop spans 15 amino acids. The CDR3 reads CASSTGTVNNSPLHF. The CDR3 region has the DNA TGTGCCAGTAGTACGGGGACAGTCAATAATTCACCCCTCCACTTT.

In its sample, this clone was seen a few times. J is TRBJ1-2 and V is TRBV9; 9 positions match TRBD1. The V segment lost 2 bases and the J segment 7 bases; nucleotides outside the gene matches: 6. From germline, CDR1 is SGDLS and CDR2 YYNGEE. There are 14 residues in the CDR3. The chain's CDR3 is CASSVGQGSFGYTF. CDR3 DNA sequence: TGTGCCAGCAGCGTGGGACAGGGATCGTTTGGCTACACCTTC. The full variable domain, its missing parts supplied by reference TRBV9 and TRBJ1-2, is DSGVTQTPKHLITATGQRVTLRCSPRSGDLSVYWYQQSLDQGLQFLIQYYNGEERAKGNILERFSAQQFPDLHSELNLSSLELGDSALYFCASSVGQGSFGYTFGSGTRLTVV.

The chain couples TRBV19 to TRBJ1-1; 10 nucleotides agree with TRBD1. In germline, CDR1 is LNHDA, CDR2 SQIVND (reference sequence). Unmatched junction bases numbered 8, after V lost 5 bases and J lost 5 bases. The CDR3 spans 15 residues. The CDR3 region has the DNA TGTGCCAGTAGTGCAACCGGGACAGGGGAGACTGAAGCTTTCTTT. The encoded protein is CASSATGTGETEAFF.

Note on this clone: In the same sample, other DNA sequences code for this CDR3. V usage is TRBV28 and J usage is TRBJ1-5; D call uncertain. In germline, CDR1 is MDHEN, CDR2 SYDVKM. The V end lost 5 bases, the J end lost 1 base, and 12 bases lay between the germline ends. The CDR3 loop spans 15 amino acids. The CDR3 coding sequence is TGTGCCAGCAGTCCCCCAGGTGGAAGCAATCAGCCCCAGCATTTT. This translates into CASSPPGGSNQPQHF.

This clone was counted between two and nine times. The gene calls are TRBV7-9 and TRBJ1-2, with 8 nucleotides matching TRBD1. J lost 0 bases, V lost 7 bases, and 4 bases had no gene match. Germline CDR1 and CDR2: SEHNR and FQNEAQ (reference sequence). The CDR3 has 14 residues. CDR3 in DNA: TGTGCCAGCACCGGACAGGGATCTAACTATGGCTACACCTTC. Residues: CASTGQGSNYGYTF.

This clone has a single count. The chain links TRBV13 to TRBJ2-1; 7 nucleotides align to TRBD1. The V and J ends lost 7 bases and 4 bases, in that order; junction bases with no gene match: 13. This CDR3 comprises 16 residues. CDR1 is PRHDT and CDR2 is FYEKMQ in the germline V gene (reference sequence). CDR3 DNA sequence: TGTGCCAGCAACCCGAGTCGGGACAGCTCATACAATGAGCAGTTCTTC. Its translation: CASNPSRDSSYNEQFF.

The CDR3 nucleotides read TGTGCCAGCACCACCCGGGAGGGATTTGGCTACACCTTC. It yields the protein CASTTREGFGYTF. The gene calls are TRBV25-1 and TRBJ1-2; D is unresolved. CDR1 is MGHDK and CDR2 is SYGVNS in the germline V gene. The V gene lost 7 bases and the J gene lost 7 bases, with 16 bases spanning the gap. The CDR3 has 13 amino acids.

This clone was picked up one time. V is TRBV10-3 and J is TRBJ2-2, with a weak D call TRBD1 (6 bases). Germline CDR1 and CDR2: ENHRY and SYGVKD. The CDR3 is 17 residues long. V dropped 0 bases and J dropped 5 bases, with 16 bases sitting between them. CDR3 protein: CAISESGQGYQTGELFF. The CDR3 DNA sequence: TGTGCCATCAGTGAGTCGGGGCAGGGGTACCAGACCGGGGAGCTGTTTTTT.

The CDR3 DNA reads as TGTGCCAGCAGTTACGGTCGGGTTGGTAGCTCTGAAGCTTTCTTT. Amino acids: CASSYGRVGSSEAFF. The chain recombines TRBV6-5 with TRBJ1-1; D not resolved. Germline V gives CDR1 MNHEY, CDR2 SVGAGI. Trimming shortened V by 2 bases and J by 6 bases, and 16 bases separated the two germline ends. The CDR3 is 15 amino acids.

The gene calls are TRBV7-2 and TRBJ2-5, with a tentative D call TRBD2 (5 bases). Per germline, CDR1 SGHTA and CDR2 FQGNSA. V was cut by 3 bases and J by 4 bases, with 15 bases left in between. The CDR3 covers 15 residues. CDR3: CASSFTGNGRETQYF. CDR3 sequence (DNA): TGTGCCAGCAGCTTTACCGGGAATGGAAGAGAGACCCAGTACTTC.